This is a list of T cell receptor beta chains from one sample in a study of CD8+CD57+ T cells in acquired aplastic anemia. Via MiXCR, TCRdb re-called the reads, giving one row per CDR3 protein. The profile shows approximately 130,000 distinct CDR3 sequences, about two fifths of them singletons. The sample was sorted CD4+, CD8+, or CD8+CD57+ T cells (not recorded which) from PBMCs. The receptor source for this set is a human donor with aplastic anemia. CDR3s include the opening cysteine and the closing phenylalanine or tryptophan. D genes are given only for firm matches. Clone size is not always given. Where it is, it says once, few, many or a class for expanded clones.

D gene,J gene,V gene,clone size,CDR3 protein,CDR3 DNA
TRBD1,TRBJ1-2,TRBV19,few,CASRPGQGQYGHTF,TGTGCCAGCAGACCGGGACAGGGACAATATGGCCACACCTTC
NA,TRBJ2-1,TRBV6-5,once,CASSYGGVNEQFF,TGTGCCAGCAGTTACGGAGGGGTAAATGAGCAGTTCTTC
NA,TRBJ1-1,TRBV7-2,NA,CASSWDNVSTKAFF,TGTGCCAGCAGTTGGGACAACGTGAGCACTAAAGCTTTCTTT
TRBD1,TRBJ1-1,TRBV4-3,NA,CARSQGGQGETEAFF,TGCGCCCGCAGCCAAGGGGGGCAGGGGGAAACTGAAGCTTTCTTT
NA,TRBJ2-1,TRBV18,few,CASSPGQEGFNEQFF,TGTGCCAGCTCACCGGGGCAGGAAGGTTTCAATGAGCAGTTCTTC
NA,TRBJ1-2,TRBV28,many,CASSLKGSYGYTF,TGTGCCAGCAGTTTAAAAGGGAGCTATGGCTACACCTTC
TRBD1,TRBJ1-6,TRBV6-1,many,CASSPEGQGNSPLHF,TGTGCCAGCAGTCCGGAGGGACAGGGGAATTCACCCCTCCACTTT
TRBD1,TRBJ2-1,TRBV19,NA,CASGDRGVTYNEQFF,TGTGCCAGTGGGGACAGGGGGGTAACCTACAATGAGCAGTTCTTC
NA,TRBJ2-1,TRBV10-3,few,CAISHTYNEQFF,TGTGCCATCAGTCACACTTACAATGAGCAGTTCTTC
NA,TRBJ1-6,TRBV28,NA,CASFDANSPLHF,TGTGCCAGTTTTGATGCAAATTCACCCCTCCACTTT
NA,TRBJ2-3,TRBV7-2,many,CASSSRGTQYF,TGTGCCAGCAGCTCCCGTGGTACGCAGTATTTT
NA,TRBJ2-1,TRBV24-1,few,CATSDLTGEQFF,TGTGCCACCAGTGATTTGACGGGGGAGCAGTTCTTC
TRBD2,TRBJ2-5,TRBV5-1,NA,CASSLNGGRETQYF,TGCGCCAGCAGCTTGAACGGGGGGAGAGAGACCCAGTACTTC
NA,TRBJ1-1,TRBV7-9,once,CASSRTGPTEAFF,TGTGCCAGCAGCCGAACGGGGCCGACTGAAGCTTTCTTT
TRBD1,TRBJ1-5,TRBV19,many,CASSSGQGLGGQPQHF,TGTGCCAGTAGTAGCGGACAGGGTTTGGGGGGTCAGCCCCAGCATTTT
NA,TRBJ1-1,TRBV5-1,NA,CASSLWTNTEAFF,TGCGCCAGCAGCTTGTGGACAAACACTGAAGCTTTCTTT
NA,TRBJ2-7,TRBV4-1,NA,CASSQTTASEQYF,TGCGCCAGCAGCCAAACGACGGCCTCCGAGCAGTACTTC
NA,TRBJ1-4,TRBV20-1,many,CSASRGAVTNEKLFF,TGCAGTGCTAGCCGGGGGGCAGTAACTAATGAAAAACTGTTTTTT
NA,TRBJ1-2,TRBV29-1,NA,CSSAGGGQQGYTF,TGCAGCTCGGCGGGAGGGGGGCAGCAGGGCTACACCTTC